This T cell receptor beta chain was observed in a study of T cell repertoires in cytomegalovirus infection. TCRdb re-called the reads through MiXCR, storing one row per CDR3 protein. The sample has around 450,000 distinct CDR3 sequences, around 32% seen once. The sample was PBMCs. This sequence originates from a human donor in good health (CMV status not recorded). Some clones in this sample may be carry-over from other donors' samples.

CDR3 region: CSGLGVYDPYEQYF. The CDR3 DNA follows: TGCAGCGGGTTGGGTGTATACGACCCCTACGAGCAGTACTTC. The rearrangement uses TRBV29-1 and TRBJ2-7; D remains ambiguous. Germline loops: CDR1 SQVTM, CDR2 ANQGSEA. CDR3 size: 14 residues. V lost 7 bases and J 2 bases, leaving 18 bases between the germline ends.